A single T cell receptor beta chain is shown here with its context. The antigen remains undetermined. One junction end does not reproduce the germline sequence, and a read error may be involved. These data come from a study of T cell repertoires in cytomegalovirus infection. CDR1 MNHNY and CDR2 SVGAGI come from the germline V gene (reference sequence). This CDR3 is 15 amino acids long. TCRdb re-called the reads with MiXCR, one entry per CDR3 protein. Of 650,000 to 900,000 distinct CDR3 sequences listed, roughly 33% were seen once; the top ten hold around an eighth. The V call is TRBV6-6, the J call TRBJ1-2; D might be TRBD1 (6 bases). The sequencing here drew on cultured CD8+ T cells from PBMCs, taken from culture after CMV antigen stimulation. This sequence was found in a human donor in good health (CMV status not recorded). Some clones in this sample may be carry-over from other donors' samples. The CDR3 here is CASSYSITGNYDYTF. CDR3 nucleotide sequence: TGTGCCAGCAGTTACTCGATTACAGGGAACTATGACTACACCTTC.